Listed below are T cell receptor beta chains from one sample, sequenced in a study of T cell responses to AZD1222 COVID-19 vaccine. Sequencing was performed with immunoSEQ multiplex PCR; in TCRdb, only in-frame clones are kept and a portion is missing. In the table there are under 130,000 clones, roughly 87% of which are singletons. The sequences come from peripheral blood, collected 28 days after the second AZD1222 dose. All receptors derive from an adult who received the AZD1222 COVID-19 vaccine. The CDR3 runs from the conserved cysteine through the conserved F or W. A D gene is named only where the DNA matches it firmly. For some rows the clone size is stated as once, few or many, or as a class when expanded; others skip it.

TRBD2	NA	TRBV19	TRBJ2-3	CASGLATDTQYF	TGTGCCAGTGGACTAGCCACAGATACGCAGTATTTT
TRBD1	NA	TRBV7-9	TRBJ1-1	CATGGQQNTEAFF	TGTGCCACGGGGGGACAGCAGAACACTGAAGCTTTCTTT
TRBD1	once	TRBV2	TRBJ2-7	CASRYDRGNEQYF	TGTGCCAGCAGATACGACAGGGGAAACGAGCAGTACTTC
NA	NA	TRBV6-5	TRBJ2-4	CASPDGNGKNIQYF	TGTGCCAGCCCGGACGGGAACGGCAAAAACATTCAGTACTTC
NA	once	TRBV7-2	TRBJ2-1	CASSLGGPGNEQFF	TGTGCCAGCAGCTTAGGTGGGCCAGGGAATGAGCAGTTCTTC
TRBD1	NA	TRBV28	TRBJ2-5	CASSWTGGEETQYF	TGTGCCAGCAGTTGGACAGGGGGCGAGGAGACCCAGTACTTC
NA	NA	TRBV18	TRBJ1-5	CASSARDTDQPQHF	TGTGCCAGCTCAGCCCGGGACACCGATCAGCCCCAGCATTTT
NA	NA	TRBV20-1	TRBJ2-5	CSAVLQETQYF	TGCAGTGCGGTGTTACAAGAGACCCAGTACTTC
NA	NA	TRBV6-5	TRBJ1-4	CASSYTGFRTNEKLFF	TGTGCCAGCAGTTACACAGGTTTTAGAACTAATGAAAAACTGTTTTTT
NA	NA	TRBV6-5	TRBJ1-2	CASSYQTLGSSDGYTF	TGTGCCAGCAGTTATCAGACTCTAGGGAGTTCGGATGGCTACACCTTC
NA	NA	TRBV5-4	TRBJ1-1	CASSPELRHENTEAFF	TGTGCCAGCAGCCCGGAACTCCGACATGAGAACACTGAAGCTTTCTTT
TRBD1	few	TRBV3-1/TRBV3-2	TRBJ1-3	CASSLYFQGAGNTIYF	TGTGCCAGCAGCCTATATTTTCAGGGGGCTGGAAACACCATATATTTT
NA	NA	TRBV6-5	TRBJ1-5	CASIRASGNQPQHF	TGTGCCAGCATTCGGGCGAGCGGCAATCAGCCCCAGCATTTT
TRBD1	NA	TRBV27	TRBJ2-3	CASSLSDRGGTDTQYF	TGTGCCAGCAGTTTATCGGACAGGGGTGGCACAGATACGCAGTATTTT
NA	NA	TRBV5-4	TRBJ1-5	CASSWGAGAPQPQHF	TGTGCCAGCAGCTGGGGTGCTGGGGCTCCTCAGCCCCAGCATTTT
TRBD1	NA	TRBV18	TRBJ2-5	CASSPLGFTGGETQYF	TGTGCCAGCTCACCACTCGGTTTCACAGGGGGAGAGACCCAGTACTTC
NA	once	TRBV19	TRBJ1-3	CASSIPHRWSSGNTIYF	TGTGCCAGTAGTATCCCCCACAGGTGGAGCTCTGGAAACACCATATATTTT
NA	once	TRBV15	TRBJ2-1	CATSRVASYNEQFF	TGTGCCACCAGCAGAGTTGCATCCTACAATGAGCAGTTCTTC
TRBD1	NA	TRBV7-3	TRBJ2-3	CASSYQGADTQYF	TGTGCCAGCAGTTATCAGGGGGCGGATACGCAGTATTTT
NA	NA	TRBV11-2	TRBJ1-5	CASSLDGPKTTQHF	TGTGCCAGCAGCTTGGACGGCCCTAAAACGACCCAGCATTTT
TRBD1	NA	TRBV29-1	TRBJ2-6	CSVGQGYSGANVLTF	TGCAGCGTAGGACAGGGCTACTCTGGGGCCAACGTCCTGACTTTC
NA	NA	TRBV28	TRBJ1-2	CASSLSRSPNYGYTF	TGTGCCAGCAGTTTGTCGCGCAGTCCTAACTATGGCTACACCTTC
TRBD1	NA	TRBV9	TRBJ2-1	CASSVVTGPYNEQFF	TGTGCCAGCAGCGTAGTGACAGGGCCCTACAATGAGCAGTTCTTC
TRBD1	few	TRBV7-2	TRBJ1-1	CASSLAPGGRTEAFF	TGTGCCAGCAGCTTAGCGCCAGGGGGAAGAACTGAAGCTTTCTTT
TRBD2	once	TRBV2	TRBJ2-3	CASSASGKITDTQYF	TGTGCCAGCAGTGCTAGCGGGAAAATCACAGATACGCAGTATTTT
NA	NA	TRBV14	TRBJ2-3	CASRAFTDTQYF	TGTGCCAGCAGGGCATTCACAGATACGCAGTATTTT
NA	NA	TRBV6-6	TRBJ1-3	CASSYYQDPSGNTIYF	TGTGCCAGCAGTTACTACCAGGACCCCTCTGGAAACACCATATATTTT
NA	few	TRBV28	TRBJ1-2	CASSRTSNYGYTF	TGTGCCAGCAGTAGGACGTCCAACTATGGCTACACCTTC
TRBD1	NA	TRBV3-1/TRBV3-2	TRBJ1-6	CASTLREQGNSPLHF	TGTGCCAGCACCCTCCGGGAACAGGGGAACTCACCCCTCCACTTT
TRBD2	NA	TRBV5-1	TRBJ2-3	CASSLSGGRPTDTQYF	TGCGCCAGCAGCTTAAGTGGCGGGAGGCCCACAGATACGCAGTATTTT
NA	NA	TRBV5-1	TRBJ2-7	CASSLGRAPYEQYF	TGCGCCAGCAGCTTGGGAAGGGCCCCCTACGAGCAGTACTTC
TRBD1	NA	TRBV28	TRBJ1-2	CASSWTGGGYYGYTF	TGTGCCAGCAGCTGGACAGGTGGAGGGTACTATGGCTACACCTTC
TRBD1	once	TRBV6-2/TRBV6-3	TRBJ1-1	CASSDLQGASPTEAFF	TGTGCCAGCAGTGACCTTCAGGGGGCAAGCCCCACTGAAGCTTTCTTT
NA	NA	TRBV5-1	TRBJ1-6	CASSLLGPHSPLHF	TGCGCCAGCAGCTTGTTGGGGCCACATTCACCCCTCCACTTT
NA	NA	TRBV27	TRBJ1-5	CASSLMGRNQPQHF	TGTGCCAGCAGTTTAATGGGAAGAAATCAGCCCCAGCATTTT
NA	NA	TRBV7-6	TRBJ1-2	CASSSGTGIGNGYTF	TGTGCCAGCAGCTCCGGGACGGGGATCGGGAATGGCTACACCTTC
NA	NA	TRBV18	TRBJ1-3	CASSASRSGNTIYF	TGTGCCAGCTCAGCCAGTAGATCTGGAAACACCATATATTTT
NA	NA	TRBV7-2	TRBJ1-2	CASSLLGARYGYTF	TGTGCCAGCAGCTTATTAGGGGCGCGGTATGGCTACACCTTC
TRBD1	NA	TRBV28	TRBJ2-2	CASSFPFYRGRLANTGELFF	TGTGCCAGCAGTTTCCCCTTTTACAGGGGGCGCCTGGCGAACACCGGGGAGCTGTTTTTT
NA	NA	TRBV7-9	TRBJ2-3	CASSSQTRLGDTQYF	TGTGCCAGCAGCTCCCAAACGAGACTAGGGGATACGCAGTATTTT
NA	NA	TRBV5-1	TRBJ2-1	CASSFGGFQQEEQFF	TGCGCCAGCAGCTTCGGTGGTTTCCAACAGGAGGAGCAGTTCTTC
TRBD1	NA	TRBV28	TRBJ1-5	CASSESRGQDYNQPQHF	TGTGCCAGCAGTGAAAGCAGGGGGCAAGACTATAATCAGCCCCAGCATTTT
NA	many	TRBV9	TRBJ2-1	CASSVDQGLYEQFF	TGTGCCAGCAGCGTAGATCAGGGCCTGTATGAGCAGTTCTTC
NA	NA	TRBV9	TRBJ2-5	CASSDRDGIEETQYF	TGTGCCAGCAGCGATCGGGACGGAATTGAGGAGACCCAGTACTTC
NA	NA	TRBV29-1	TRBJ1-1	CSVERMGFNTEAFF	TGCAGCGTTGAAAGGATGGGGTTTAACACTGAAGCTTTCTTT
NA	NA	TRBV28	TRBJ2-7	CASSQDLGVSYEQYF	TGTGCCAGCAGTCAGGATTTGGGAGTTTCCTACGAGCAGTACTTC
NA	NA	TRBV5-3	TRBJ1-1	CARSPDSRRFTNTEAFF	TGTGCCAGAAGCCCGGACAGCCGCCGATTTACGAACACTGAAGCTTTCTTT
TRBD1	NA	TRBV14	TRBJ2-7	CASSQSASRGFEQYF	TGTGCCAGCAGCCAATCAGCGTCCAGGGGGTTCGAGCAGTACTTC
NA	few	TRBV7-8	TRBJ1-2	CASSVTVNYGYTF	TGTGCCAGCAGCGTGACAGTAAACTATGGCTACACCTTC
NA	NA	TRBV5-4	TRBJ1-2	CASSLGPDSDYGYTF	TGTGCCAGCAGCTTGGGCCCCGACAGTGACTATGGCTACACCTTC
NA	NA	TRBV29-1	TRBJ2-5	CSDRIQETQYF	TGCAGCGATCGAATCCAAGAGACCCAGTACTTC
TRBD1	NA	TRBV28	TRBJ1-5	CASSYPTGVGNQPQHF	TGTGCCAGCAGTTACCCGACAGGGGTTGGAAATCAGCCCCAGCATTTT
NA	NA	TRBV7-2	TRBJ2-5	CASSPGIWYETQYF	TGTGCCAGCAGCCCAGGGATATGGTACGAGACCCAGTACTTC
TRBD1	NA	TRBV28	TRBJ2-7	CASRPGQGETYEQYF	TGTGCCAGCAGACCGGGACAGGGGGAGACCTACGAGCAGTACTTC
NA	NA	TRBV4-3	TRBJ2-1	CASSQGMGALNNEQFF	TGCGCCAGCAGCCAAGGTATGGGGGCTTTAAACAATGAGCAGTTCTTC